The 8 T cell receptor beta chains given below trace back to one sample, sequenced in a study of Ad26.COV2.S vaccination and SARS-CoV-2 variants. Using immunoSEQ multiplex PCR, the repertoire was profiled, and TCRdb retains in-frame clones only, with some absent. The sample includes roughly 390,000 clones, roughly nine tenths of them seen just once. Treatment denoted: about 20 received Ad26.COV2.S at low or high dose, single or two shots; about 5 received placebo; per-sample allocation not given. Collection of the samples took place on day 63 after the first injection of vaccine or placebo. The sequences come from peripheral blood, collected in a trial of Ad26.COV2.S vaccine versus placebo. All receptors derive from a person aged 18-65 years who received the Ad26.COV2.S COVID-19 vaccine or a placebo.

The V call is TRBV7-8, the J call TRBJ1-1; TRBD1 is a possible D gene (6 bases). V gave up 5 bases and J gave up 0 bases, with 10 bases separating them. CDR1 is SGHVS, CDR2 FQNEAQ, per germline. This CDR3 contains 14 residues. CDR3 region: CASSQGGVNTEAFF. Written as DNA, the CDR3 is TGTGCCAGCAGCCAAGGGGGGGTGAACACTGAAGCTTTCTTT.

The chain uses TRBV7-2 and TRBJ1-2; D perhaps matches TRBD1 (5 bases). V dropped 4 bases and J dropped 8 bases, with 17 bases sitting between them. This CDR3 contains 14 residues. Looked up from germline, CDR1 is SGHTA and CDR2 is FQGNSA. Here the CDR3 DNA reads TGTGCCAGCAGCTCCCAAGGACAAGTCGAGGGCTACACCTTC. Its protein is CASSSQGQVEGYTF. Complete variable domain (other parts from reference TRBV7-2 and TRBJ1-2): GAGVSQSPSNKVTEKGKDVELRCDPISGHTALYWYRQSLGQGLEFLIYFQGNSAPDKSGLPSDRFSAERTGGSVSTLTIQRTQQEDSAVYLCASSSQGQVEGYTFGSGTRLTVV.

The V and J genes are TRBV19 and TRBJ2-2; 8 bases map to TRBD1. V shed 5 bases, J shed 7 bases, and the junction held 9 bases outside the gene matches. The CDR3 runs to 15 residues. CDR1 LNHDA and CDR2 SQIVND come from the germline V gene (reference sequence). CDR3 coding DNA: TGTGCCAGTAGTTCGGACAGGGAAATCAGCGGGGAGCTGTTTTTT. Residues: CASSSDREISGELFF. Using reference TRBV19 and TRBJ2-2 for the parts outside the CDR3, the full variable domain is DGGITQSPKYLFRKEGQNVTLSCEQNLNHDAMYWYRQDPGQGLRLIYYSQIVNDFQKGDIAEGYSVSREKKESFPLTVTSAQKNPTAFYLCASSSDREISGELFFGEGSRLTVL.

J is TRBJ2-1 and V is TRBV6-4; 11 bases match TRBD2. V was pared by 6 bases and J by 3 bases, with 7 bases of the junction left unmatched. Looked up from germline, CDR1 is MRHNA and CDR2 is SNTAGT. The CDR3 loop spans 16 amino acids. CDR3 amino acids: CASSELAGGLYNEQFF. The CDR3 bases are TGTGCCAGCAGCGAGCTAGCGGGGGGACTCTACAATGAGCAGTTCTTC.

This clone was counted a few times. J is TRBJ2-5 and V is TRBV5-1; D ambiguous. The CDR3 is made up of 14 amino acids. The V gene's germline CDR1 is SGHRS and CDR2 YFSETQ. The ends were cut back, 4 bases at V and 3 bases at J, with 13 bases in the middle. DNA of the CDR3: TGCGCCAGCAGCCATGGGTCAGGAGAAGAGACCCAGTACTTC. Translated: CASSHGSGEETQYF.

The rearrangement uses TRBV18 and TRBJ1-1, with D unclear. Per the germline V gene, CDR1 is KGHSH and CDR2 is LQKENI. The V gene lost 3 bases and the J gene lost 1 base, with 9 bases spanning the gap. CDR3 length: 14 amino acids. CDR3 protein: CASSPGPKNTEAFF. In DNA, the CDR3 is TGTGCCAGCTCACCGGGTCCTAAGAACACTGAAGCTTTCTTT.

V gene TRBV6-1 combines with J gene TRBJ2-3; 11 bases match TRBD2. Germline V gene lookup returns CDR1 MNHNS and CDR2 SASEGT. J was trimmed by 3 bases and V by 4 bases; bases with no gene match: 6. The CDR3 contains 16 residues. In DNA, the CDR3 is TGTGCCAGCAGTGCACCGGGACTAGCGGCGACAGATACGCAGTATTTT. This gives the protein CASSAPGLAATDTQYF.

The chain combines TRBV11-3 with TRBJ1-3; D not resolved. The CDR3 has 14 residues. Per the germline V gene, CDR1 is SGHNT and CDR2 is YENEEA. The V and J ends lost 1 base and 2 bases respectively, with 6 bases between them. CDR3 DNA sequence: TGTGCCAGCAGCTTAGGGTCTACTGGAAACACCATATATTTT. Translation: CASSLGSTGNTIYF. Combining the CDR3 with reference TRBV11-3 and TRBJ1-3 gives the whole variable domain EAGVVQSPRYKIIEKKQPVAFWCNPISGHNTLYWYLQNLGQGPELLIRYENEEAVDDSQLPKDRFSAERLKGVDSTLKIQPAELGDSAVYLCASSLGSTGNTIYFGEGSWLTVV.